This TCR beta chain is from a study of shared clonotypes between healthy human individuals. Sequencing used immunoSEQ multiplex PCR; TCRdb keeps in-frame clones, though not all of them. Among fewer than 550,000 clones, almost 80% were seen once, and the ten largest hold around 12%. The germline V gene encodes CDR1 SGHAT and CDR2 FQNNGV. The V and J ends lost 2 bases and 6 bases, in that order; junction bases with no gene match: 4. The length of the CDR3 is 14 residues. The sequencing input was PBMCs. The receptor comes from a woman aged 40 to 50 in good health. Some clones in this sample may be carry-over from other donors' samples. The chain carries TRBV11-2 and TRBJ2-3; 8 bases are a match to TRBD2. The CDR3 protein is CASSLWRGGDTQYF. In DNA, the CDR3 is TGTGCCAGCAGCTTATGGCGCGGGGGGGATACGCAGTATTTT.